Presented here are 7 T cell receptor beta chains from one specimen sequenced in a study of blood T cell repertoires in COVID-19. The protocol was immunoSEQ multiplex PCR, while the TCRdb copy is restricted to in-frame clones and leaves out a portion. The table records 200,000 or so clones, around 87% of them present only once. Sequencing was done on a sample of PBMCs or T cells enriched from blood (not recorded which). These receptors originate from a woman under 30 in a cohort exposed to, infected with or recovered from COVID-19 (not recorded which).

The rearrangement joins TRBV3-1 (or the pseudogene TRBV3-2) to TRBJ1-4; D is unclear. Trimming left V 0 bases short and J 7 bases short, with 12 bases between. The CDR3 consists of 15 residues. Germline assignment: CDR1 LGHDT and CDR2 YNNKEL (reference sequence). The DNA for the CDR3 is TGTGCCAGCAGCCAAGACCCCGGTTATGGTGAAAAACTGTTTTTT. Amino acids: CASSQDPGYGEKLFF.

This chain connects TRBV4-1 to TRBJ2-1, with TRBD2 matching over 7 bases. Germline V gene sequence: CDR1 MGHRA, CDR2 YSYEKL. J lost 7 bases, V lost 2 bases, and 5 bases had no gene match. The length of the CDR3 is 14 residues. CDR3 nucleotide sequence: TGCGCCAGCAGCCAAACCCCAGCGGGGAATGAGCAGTTCTTC. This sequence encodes CASSQTPAGNEQFF.

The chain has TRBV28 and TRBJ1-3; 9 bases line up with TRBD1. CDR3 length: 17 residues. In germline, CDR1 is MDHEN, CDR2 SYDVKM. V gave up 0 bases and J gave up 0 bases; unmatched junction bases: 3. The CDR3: CASSLWDRGLSGNTIYF. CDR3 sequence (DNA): TGTGCCAGCAGTTTATGGGACAGGGGCCTCTCTGGAAACACCATATATTTT.

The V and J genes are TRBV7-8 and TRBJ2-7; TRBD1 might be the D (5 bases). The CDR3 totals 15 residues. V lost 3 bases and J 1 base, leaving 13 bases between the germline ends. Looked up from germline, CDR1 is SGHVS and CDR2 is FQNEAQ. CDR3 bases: TGTGCCAGCAGCTTGACAGCCACATCTTCCTACGAGCAGTACTTC. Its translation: CASSLTATSSYEQYF. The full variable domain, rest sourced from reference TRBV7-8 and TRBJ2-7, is GAGVSQSPRYKVAKRGQDVALRCDPISGHVSLFWYQQALGQGPEFLTYFQNEAQLDKSGLPSDRFFAERPEGSVSTLKIQRTQQEDSAVYLCASSLTATSSYEQYFGPGTRLTVT.

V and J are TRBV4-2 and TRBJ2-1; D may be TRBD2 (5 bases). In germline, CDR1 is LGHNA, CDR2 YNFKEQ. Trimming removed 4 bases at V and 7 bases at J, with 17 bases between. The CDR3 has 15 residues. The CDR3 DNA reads TGTGCCAGCAGCCTATCCGATGTGTCGGGAAATGAGCAGTTCTTC. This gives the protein CASSLSDVSGNEQFF.

The CDR3 region is CASSLTSSHEQYF. Written as DNA, the CDR3 is TGTGCCAGCAGTTTAACTAGTAGCCACGAGCAGTACTTC. The chain recombines TRBV27 with TRBJ2-7; TRBD2 is a possible D gene (5 bases). Trimming took 2 bases from V and 5 from J, leaving 10 bases between them. This CDR3 contains 13 residues. Germline V lookup: CDR1 MNHEY, CDR2 SMNVEV (reference sequence).

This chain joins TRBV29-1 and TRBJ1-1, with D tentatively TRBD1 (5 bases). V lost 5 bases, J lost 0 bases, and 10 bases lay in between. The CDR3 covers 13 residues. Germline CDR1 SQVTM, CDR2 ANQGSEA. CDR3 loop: CSVWQGMNTEAFF. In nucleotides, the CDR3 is TGCAGCGTTTGGCAGGGAATGAACACTGAAGCTTTCTTT.